This T cell receptor beta chain was sequenced in a study of blood T cell repertoires in COVID-19. For the study at large: From the United States, Italy and Spain came samples of acute and convalescent COVID-19. T cells, B-cell-depleted T cells, or PBMCs supplied cDNA or gDNA.

V was trimmed by 6 bases and J by 3 bases, leaving 8 bases between them. Per germline, CDR1 SGHAT and CDR2 FQNNGV. This CDR3 is built from 13 residues. Per the original methods: Scientists estimated how many nucleated cells there were by amplifying reference gene primers. TCRdb's copy holds only in-frame clones and misses some; the assay was immunoSEQ multiplex PCR. The DNA gave D and trimming, while V, J and clone size come from that table. The profile shows hundreds of thousands of clones, around 89% of them singletons. Sequencing used peripheral blood. The chain uses TRBV11-2 and TRBJ2-2; D not certain. The clonotype was recovered from a woman in her twenties or thirties with acute or convalescent COVID-19. CDR3 nucleotides: TGTGCCAGCAGTTCGTCCCACACCGGGGAGCTGTTTTTT. Translation: CASSSSHTGELFF.